This TCR beta chain derives from a study of early T cells in non-severe SARS-CoV-2 infection (dated by TCRdb to the early 2020s). Background on the whole study: Because TCR sequencing relied on bulk RNA taken from unsorted whole blood, pairing of alpha and beta chains was not possible. General study outcomes and caveats: VDJdb matching was skewed toward anti-spike CD8 responses, so virus-specific expansions were likely underestimated and private and CD4 specificities were missed.

To note about this clonotype: Its specific antigen is unknown. No base-level quality is on record; no much larger clone is a single base apart.

Set within a cohort of healthcare workers in London, UK, this nested case-control study involved weekly PCR testing of nasopharyngeal swabs along with blood sampling. Healthcare workers were recruited during the week of the UK lockdown, between 23 and 31 March 2020, and followed weekly for up to about 16 weeks. The library was obtained by 5' RACE. Reads for this sample came from a NextSeq 500. The TCR library protocol attached unique molecular identifiers to individual cDNA molecules to correct for sequencing error and PCR bias. Sequencing covered both TCR alpha and beta chains, and within each sample the abundances of alpha and beta sequences were tightly co-correlated. Per the original workflow: Decombinator V4 was used to annotate TCR sequences for V gene, J gene and CDR3. Expanded TCRs were defined as changing significantly between any two time points under a Poisson model with p below 0.0001. TCR abundances were normalised to the total number of TCRs sequenced per sample and were expressed as counts per million. VDJdb, accessed 1 November 2021, was searched for CMV, EBV and SARS-CoV-2 annotated TCRs, with TCRs annotated for multiple antigens excluded. TCRdb handled the public reads itself, with Q25 trimming in fastp and clone calling in MiXCR, and kept productive beta chains. Each CDR3 protein gets just one entry, which takes the most common genes and DNA from the rows behind it. The V and J calls shown here were made by TCRdb, not taken from the authors' results. This sample holds tens of thousands of distinct CDR3 sequences; roughly 9% were observed only once. Jointly, the top ten make up 20% of the sample.

The receptor was derived from an adult who was a healthcare worker with PCR-confirmed SARS-CoV-2 infection or an uninfected control (not recorded which). The sample was whole blood.

The CDR3 protein sequence reads: CASSLGATGELFF. The DNA is TGCGCCAGCAGCTTGGGTGCGACCGGGGAGCTGTTTTTT. The chain couples TRBV5-1 to TRBJ2-2; the D gene is not confidently resolved. The CDR3 contains 13 residues, cysteine and phenylalanine counted. Only CDR3 DNA is held: 39 bases, read in frame from base 1. V lost 0 bases and J lost 5 bases; the stretch between them is 5 bases long. CDR1 and CDR2, per the germline V gene, are SGHRS and YFSETQ.